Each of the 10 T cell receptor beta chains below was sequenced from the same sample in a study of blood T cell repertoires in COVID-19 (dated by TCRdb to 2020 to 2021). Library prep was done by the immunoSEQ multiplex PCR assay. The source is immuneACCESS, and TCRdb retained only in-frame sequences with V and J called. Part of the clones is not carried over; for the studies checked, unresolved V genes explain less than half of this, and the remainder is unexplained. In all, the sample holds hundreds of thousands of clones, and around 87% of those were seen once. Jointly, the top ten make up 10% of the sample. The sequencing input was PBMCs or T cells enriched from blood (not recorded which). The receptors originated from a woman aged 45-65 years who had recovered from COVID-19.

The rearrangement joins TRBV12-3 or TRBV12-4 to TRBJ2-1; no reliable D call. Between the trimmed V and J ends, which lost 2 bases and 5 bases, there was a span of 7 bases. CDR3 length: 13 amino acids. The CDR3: CASSLSRDNEQFF. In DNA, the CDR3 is TGTGCCAGCAGTTTATCCCGAGACAATGAGCAGTTCTTC.

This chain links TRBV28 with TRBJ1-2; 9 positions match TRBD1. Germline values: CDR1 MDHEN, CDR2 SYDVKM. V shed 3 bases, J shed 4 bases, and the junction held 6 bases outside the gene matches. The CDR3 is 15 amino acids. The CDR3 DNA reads TGTGCCAGCAGTTTCCCCCCGGGACAGGGCTATGGCTACACCTTC. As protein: CASSFPPGQGYGYTF.

In DNA form, the CDR3 reads TGTGCCAGCAGCGAATGGGGACAGGCCAACAATGAGCAGTTCTTC. It encodes CASSEWGQANNEQFF. The J gene is TRBJ2-1, the V gene TRBV9, with 8 bases identical to TRBD1. The V segment lost 3 bases and the J segment 5 bases; nucleotides outside the gene matches: 7. This CDR3 spans 15 amino acids. Germline CDR1 is SGDLS and CDR2 is YYNGEE.

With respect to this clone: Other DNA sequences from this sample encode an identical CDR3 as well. The CDR3 nucleotides read TGTGCCAGCAGCCTGGGACAGAACACTGAAGCTTTCTTT. The encoded protein is CASSLGQNTEAFF. The chain combines TRBV12-3 or TRBV12-4 with TRBJ1-1; a possible D gene is TRBD1 (6 bases). The CDR3 extends over 13 amino acids. V shed 6 bases and J shed 1 base, with 9 bases lying between them.

CDR3 sequence: CAGERAVANEQFF. CDR3 bases: TGTGCCGGGGAGCGTGCGGTCGCCAATGAGCAGTTCTTC. This sequence joins TRBV2 and TRBJ2-1; possibly TRBD2 for D (5 bases). This CDR3 is 13 amino acids long. V was shortened by 11 bases and J by 6 bases, with 17 bases between the two germline ends. Germline CDR1 and CDR2: SNHLY and FYNNEI.

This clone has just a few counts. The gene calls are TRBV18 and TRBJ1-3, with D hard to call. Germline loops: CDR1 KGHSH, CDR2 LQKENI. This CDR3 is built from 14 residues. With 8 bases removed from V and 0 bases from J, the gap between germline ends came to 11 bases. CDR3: CASLDFSSGNTIYF. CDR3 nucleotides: TGTGCCAGCCTAGACTTCAGCTCTGGAAACACCATATATTTT.

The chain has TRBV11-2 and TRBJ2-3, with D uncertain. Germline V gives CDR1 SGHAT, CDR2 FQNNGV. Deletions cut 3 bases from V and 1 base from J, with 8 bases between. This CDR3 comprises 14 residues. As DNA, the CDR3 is TGTGCCAGCAGCTTGAGGCCAGGCACAGATACGCAGTATTTT. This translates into CASSLRPGTDTQYF. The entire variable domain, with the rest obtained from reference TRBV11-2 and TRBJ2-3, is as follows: EAGVAQSPRYKIIEKRQSVAFWCNPISGHATLYWYQQILGQGPKLLIQFQNNGVVDDSQLPKDRFSAERLKGVDSTLKIQPAKLEDSAVYLCASSLRPGTDTQYFGPGTRLTVL.

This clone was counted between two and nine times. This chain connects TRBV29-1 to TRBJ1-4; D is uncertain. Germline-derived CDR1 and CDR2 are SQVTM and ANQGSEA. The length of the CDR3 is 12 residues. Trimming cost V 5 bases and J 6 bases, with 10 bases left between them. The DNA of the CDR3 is TGCAGCGTTCAAGGGTTAGATGAAAAACTGTTTTTT. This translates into CSVQGLDEKLFF.

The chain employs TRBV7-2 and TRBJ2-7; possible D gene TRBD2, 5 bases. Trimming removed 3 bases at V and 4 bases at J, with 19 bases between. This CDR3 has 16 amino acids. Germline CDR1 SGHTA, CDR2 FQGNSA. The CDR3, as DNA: TGTGCCAGCAGCTTCACCCCGGACTCCAGAAGGTACGAGCAGTACTTC. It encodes CASSFTPDSRRYEQYF. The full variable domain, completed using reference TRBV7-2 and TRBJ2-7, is GAGVSQSPSNKVTEKGKDVELRCDPISGHTALYWYRQSLGQGLEFLIYFQGNSAPDKSGLPSDRFSAERTGGSVSTLTIQRTQQEDSAVYLCASSFTPDSRRYEQYFGPGTRLTVT.

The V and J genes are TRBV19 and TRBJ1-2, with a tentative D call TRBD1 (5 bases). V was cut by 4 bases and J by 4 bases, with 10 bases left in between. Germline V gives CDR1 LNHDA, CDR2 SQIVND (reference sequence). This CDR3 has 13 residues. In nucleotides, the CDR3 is TGTGCCAGTAGTACAAAGACAGTCTATGGCTACACCTTC. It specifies CASSTKTVYGYTF.